This T cell receptor (beta chain) appears in the sequencing data of a study of OX40 agonist ivuxolimab in advanced cancers. About the study: The mean age was approximately 60 years, ranging from about 20 to 90, with roughly four fifths of participants male. Partial responses, seen in three patients, involved one hepatocellular carcinoma and two cutaneous melanomas.

Only in-frame clones appear in the TCRdb table, and some are missing; sequencing was by immunoSEQ multiplex PCR. The sample lists tens of thousands of clones, more than 75% seen once, with roughly 4.8% in the top ten. The CDR3 length is 16 residues. The V and J ends lost 0 bases and 0 bases respectively, with 9 bases between them. Germline V CDR1 and CDR2: KGHSH, LQKENI. The clonotype originates from an adult with an advanced solid tumor such as melanoma, head and neck, liver or kidney cancer. The sequencing here drew on CD4+ or CD8+ T cells sorted from blood, taken in a trial of the OX40 agonist ivuxolimab. The chain combines TRBV18 with TRBJ2-1; tentative D call: TRBD1 (5 bases). CDR3 DNA sequence: TGTGCCAGCTCACCACCGAGACAGAGCTCCTACAATGAGCAGTTCTTC. Translating it yields CASSPPRQSSYNEQFF.